The 29 T cell receptor beta chains reported below all come from one sample, sequenced in a study of tumor and adjacent non-tumor tissue in lung cancer. The library came from three nested PCR rounds adapted from ARM-PCR protocols. TCRdb itself ran the multiplex PCR reads through MiXCR, one entry per CDR3 protein. The table records approximately 100,000 distinct CDR3 sequences, about 63% of them present only once. The template was RNA from unsorted bulk tissue. This non-tumor lung sample came from over 3 cm beyond the tumor edge. Sequencing used distant non-tumor lung tissue. Every receptor here comes from a man in his 60s with non-small cell lung cancer.

This clonotype appeared a few times. This sequence may be a read error, since a much larger clone differs from it by one base. J is TRBJ2-1 and V is TRBV5-4; 9 bases agree with TRBD1. This CDR3 spans 15 amino acids. Germline loops: CDR1 SGHNT, CDR2 YYREEE (reference sequence). CDR3 DNA sequence: TGTGCCAACAGCACCGGGACAGGGACCTACAATGAGCAGTTCTTC. It is translated as CANSTGTGTYNEQFF.

This chain uses TRBV29-1 with TRBJ2-1; perhaps TRBD2 as D (5 bases). CDR1 and CDR2 from the germline V gene are SQVTM and ANQGSEA. The CDR3 totals 11 residues. Written as DNA, the CDR3 is TGCACCCTACCGACTAACGGGAATGTGTTCTTC. Translation gives CTLPTNGNVFF.

About this clonotype itself: One junction end disagrees with the germline gene, perhaps due to a read error. The gene calls are TRBV4-3 and TRBJ2-1, with D uncertain. Looked up from germline, CDR1 is LGHNA and CDR2 is YSLEER. This CDR3 spans 14 amino acids. The DNA for the CDR3 is TGCGCCAGCAGCCAACTTAGTGCTGAGGCTGAGCGGTTCTTC. Translated: CASSQLSAEAERFF.

This chain joins TRBV4-1 and TRBJ1-5; D is ambiguous. Looked up from germline, CDR1 is MGHRA and CDR2 is YSYEKL. The CDR3 totals 13 residues. For the CDR3, the DNA is TGCGTTAGCAGCCAAGAGGCGAATCAGCCCCAGCATTTT. This sequence encodes CVSSQEANQPQHF.

This clonotype was observed many times. This chain connects TRBV29-1 to TRBJ1-1, with D maybe TRBD1 (6 bases). The V gene lost 4 bases and the J gene lost 8 bases, with 26 bases spanning the gap. Germline lookup yields CDR1 SQVTM and CDR2 ANQGSEA. This CDR3 is 16 amino acids long. The DNA of the CDR3 is TGCAGCGTTGCTAATTTCGGGGGGGGGCTCTTGACCGAAGCTTTCTTT. It is translated as CSVANFGGGLLTEAFF.

The chain has TRBV5-1 and TRBJ2-2; TRBD2 aligns across 15 bases. The CDR3 runs to 19 residues. CDR1 and CDR2 (germline): SGHRS, YFSETQ. V lost 3 bases to trimming and J lost 4 bases; unmatched junction nucleotides: 10. CDR3 sequence reads: CASSYSPGLAGGGTGELFF. In DNA, the CDR3 is TGCGCCAGCAGCTACAGTCCGGGACTAGCGGGAGGCGGCACCGGGGAGCTGTTTTTT.

Notes on this clonotype: A read error may produce the germline difference seen at one junction end. V usage is TRBV12-3 or TRBV12-4 and J usage is TRBJ1-1, with D uncertain. The CDR3 has 12 residues. CDR3 loop: CASSRENTDAFF. The CDR3 DNA reads as TGTGCCAGCAGTAGGGAGAACACTGATGCTTTCTTT.

Details on this clonotype: A read error may produce the germline difference seen at one junction end. This rearrangement joins TRBV29-1 to TRBJ2-1, with 11 bases that match TRBD2. There are 15 residues in the CDR3. The germline gives CDR1 SQVTM, CDR2 ANQGSEA. For the CDR3, the DNA is TGCAGAGTTGAAGAGACTAGCGGGATCTATAATGAGCAGTTCTTC. This gives the protein CRVEETSGIYNEQFF.

As concerns this clonotype: The junction differs from germline at one of its ends, possibly a read error. The rearrangement links TRBV4-1 to TRBJ2-1; D is perhaps TRBD2 (6 bases). CDR1 MGHRA and CDR2 YSYEKL come from the germline V gene. The CDR3 runs 16 residues. CDR3 DNA sequence: TGTGCCAGCAGCCAATTAGCTGGAGGGTCCTCTCGGGAGCTGTTCTTC. It specifies CASSQLAGGSSRELFF.

Comment on this clonotype: One junction end disagrees with the germline gene, perhaps due to a read error. The chain has TRBV28 and TRBJ2-7, with TRBD2 matching 7 bases. The CDR3 covers 15 residues. Germline V CDR1 and CDR2: MDHEN, SYDVKM. This CDR3 reads CASSEAGGSGYEHYF. The CDR3 DNA is TGTGCCAGCAGTGAGGCGGGCGGGAGTGGCTACGAGCACTACTTC.

About this clonotype: A much larger clone is a single base away; this may be a read error. V gene TRBV12-3 or TRBV12-4 combines with J gene TRBJ2-1, with unresolved D. V lost 5 bases and J 0 bases, leaving 14 bases between the germline ends. This CDR3 contains 16 residues. CDR3 loop: CASSPSLQISYNEQFF. CDR3 coding DNA: TGTGCCAGCAGTCCCTCTCTTCAAATCTCCTACAATGAGCAGTTCTTC.

This rearrangement joins TRBV20-1 to TRBJ2-2, with a possible D match to TRBD2 (6 bases). This CDR3 is 13 amino acids long. V was pared by 6 bases and J by 4 bases, with 12 bases between. Germline values: CDR1 DFQATT, CDR2 SNEGSKA (reference sequence). The DNA for the CDR3 is TGCAGTGCCGTAGCGGAGTCCACCGGGGAGCTGTTTTTT. It yields the protein CSAVAESTGELFF.

The chain couples TRBV6-5 to TRBJ1-1, with no clear D. The CDR3 totals 16 residues. V lost 10 bases and J 3 bases, leaving 24 bases between the germline ends. From germline, CDR1 is MNHEY and CDR2 SVGAGI. The CDR3 bases are TGTGCCATTAGTTACTCGGTTGCCATGGCAGACACTGAAGCTTTCTTT. Its protein is CAISYSVAMADTEAFF.

The chain employs TRBV7-9 and TRBJ2-1; D is uncertain. Germline CDR1 SEHNR, CDR2 FQNEAQ (reference sequence). The CDR3 extends over 13 amino acids. V dropped 10 bases and J dropped 4 bases, with 14 bases sitting between them. CDR3 in DNA: TGTGCCATCGGACGTTCTTCATACAATGAGCAGTTCTTC. It encodes CAIGRSSYNEQFF.

Turning to this clonotype: This sequence may be a read error, since a much larger clone differs from it by one base. V and J are TRBV5-5 and TRBJ2-4; 10 bases align to TRBD2. CDR1 and CDR2 (germline): SGHKS, YYEKEE (reference sequence). The CDR3 contains 19 residues. CDR3 loop: CASCLEAGLADSAKNIQYF. The CDR3 coding sequence is TGTGCCAGCTGCTTGGAGGCAGGACTAGCGGATTCAGCCAAAAACATTCAGTACTTC.

Of note for this clonotype: This CDR3 fails to terminate in the conserved phenylalanine or tryptophan, so it likely reflects a read error. The genes are TRBV29-1 and TRBJ1-2, with a tentative D call TRBD1 (5 bases). The V end was cut by 5 bases, the J end by 5 bases, with 18 bases between. The CDR3 contains 14 residues. The germline V gene has CDR1 SQVTM and CDR2 ANQGSEA. This CDR3 reads CSVSTAQGSYGYTI. The CDR3 DNA sequence: TGCAGCGTTTCCACCGCCCAGGGATCTTATGGCTACACCATT.

This clonotype was counted a few times. V and J are TRBV20-1 and TRBJ2-1; TRBD2 might be the D (6 bases). The CDR3 extends over 16 amino acids. Per germline, CDR1 DFQATT and CDR2 SNEGSKA (reference sequence). V was trimmed by 0 bases and J by 8 bases, leaving 20 bases between them. This chain's CDR3 is CSARDPGGEGIDEQFF. CDR3 nucleotides: TGCAGTGCTAGAGATCCCGGGGGTGAAGGTATCGATGAGCAGTTCTTC.

Note on this clonotype: An end of the junction differs from the germline gene, which may be a read error. The rearrangement joins TRBV7-8 to TRBJ2-5, with a possible D match to TRBD2 (5 bases). Per the germline V gene, CDR1 is SGHVS and CDR2 is FQNEAQ. The CDR3 contains 14 residues. The CDR3 DNA follows: TGTGCCAGCAGCCTGTGGGGAGTAAAAGAAACCCAGTACTTC. It specifies CASSLWGVKETQYF. The full variable domain, in which reference TRBV7-8 and TRBJ2-5 provide the parts outside the CDR3, is GAGVSQSPRYKVAKRGQDVALRCDPISGHVSLFWYQQALGQGPEFLTYFQNEAQLDKSGLPSDRFFAERPEGSVSTLKIQRTQQEDSAVYLCASSLWGVKETQYFGPGTRLLVL.

This clonotype was detected many times. The chain combines TRBV29-1 with TRBJ2-5, with TRBD2 matching over 7 bases. Losses at the gene ends were 3 bases for V and 5 bases for J; bases not matched to a gene: 9. In germline, CDR1 is SQVTM, CDR2 ANQGSEA. The CDR3 is 14 amino acids. CDR3 residues: CSVEAGESGETQYF. As DNA, the CDR3 is TGCAGCGTTGAGGCGGGGGAATCTGGTGAGACCCAGTACTTC.

This clonotype was counted at least ten times. DNA for the CDR3: TGCGCCAGCAGCTTGACGGGAGGGCCAGGAGAGACCCAGTACTTC. The encoded protein is CASSLTGGPGETQYF. This chain connects TRBV5-1 to TRBJ2-5, with 8 positions matching TRBD2. CDR1 SGHRS and CDR2 YFSETQ come from the germline V gene. CDR3 length: 15 amino acids. V shed 1 base and J 4 bases; nucleotides not matched to a gene: 6. The full variable domain, its missing parts supplied by reference TRBV5-1 and TRBJ2-5, is KAGVTQTPRYLIKTRGQQVTLSCSPISGHRSVSWYQQTPGQGLQFLFEYFSETQRNKGNFPGRFSGRQFSNSRSEMNVSTLELGDSALYLCASSLTGGPGETQYFGPGTRLLVL.

This chain uses TRBV10-3 with TRBJ1-5; D gene uncertain. The CDR3 covers 15 residues. Deletions cut 0 bases from V and 13 bases from J, with 19 bases between. CDR1 is ENHRY, CDR2 SYGVKD, per germline. CDR3 coding DNA: TGTGCCATCAGTGAGTCGGTGTATAGCAATCGGCCTCAGCATTTT. Translated, it gives CAISESVYSNRPQHF.

This clonotype was detected ten times or more. This chain joins TRBV7-2 and TRBJ2-1; 13 bases align to TRBD2. This CDR3 contains 15 residues. Trimming cost V 5 bases and J 5 bases; bases outside gene matches: 3. Germline-derived CDR1 and CDR2 are SGHTA and FQGNSA. CDR3 in DNA: TGTGCCAGCAGCCGGGGACTAGCGGGAAACAATGAGCAGTTCTTC. It encodes CASSRGLAGNNEQFF.

In the case of this clonotype: A read error may be the cause here, since a much bigger clone is one base away. The chain recombines TRBV5-1 with TRBJ2-7, with a possible D match to TRBD1 (5 bases). This CDR3 contains 14 residues. Germline CDR1 is SGHRS and CDR2 is YFSETQ. CDR3 DNA sequence: TGCGCCAGCGGCTTGGGATGGGTAGGGGACGAGCAGTACTTC. Its protein product is CASGLGWVGDEQYF. Based on the CDR3 plus reference TRBV5-1 and TRBJ2-7, the full variable domain is KAGVTQTPRYLIKTRGQQVTLSCSPISGHRSVSWYQQTPGQGLQFLFEYFSETQRNKGNFPGRFSGRQFSNSRSEMNVSTLELGDSALYLCASGLGWVGDEQYFGPGTRLTVT.

On this clonotype: An end of the junction does not agree with germline; a read error may underlie this. The chain combines TRBV11-2 with TRBJ1-6, with D perhaps matching TRBD1 (5 bases). The CDR3 runs to 13 residues. Germline V gives CDR1 SGHAT, CDR2 FQNNGV. CDR3 residues: CASSLELGLAIVF. The CDR3 nucleotides are TGTGCCAGCAGTTTAGAACTGGGACTGGCTATAGTCTTT.

V usage is TRBV11-2 and J usage is TRBJ2-7; possible D gene TRBD1, 5 bases. Deletions cut 5 bases from V and 7 bases from J, with 9 bases between. The CDR3 totals 11 residues. CDR1 SGHAT and CDR2 FQNNGV come from the germline V gene. CDR3 DNA: TGTGCCAGCAGCAAGACAGATGAGCAGTACTTC. Protein product: CASSKTDEQYF.

This clonotype showed up just once. Lacking the conserved final phenylalanine or tryptophan, this CDR3 likely reflects a read error. J is TRBJ2-3 and V is TRBV25-1; possible D gene TRBD2, 5 bases. The germline gives CDR1 MGHDK, CDR2 SYGVNS. The CDR3 is 15 amino acids. Trimming left V 6 bases short and J 4 bases short, with 17 bases between. The CDR3 loop is CASRGSEGRSDTQYS. The CDR3 DNA follows: TGTGCCAGCAGGGGGAGCGAAGGGCGGTCAGATACGCAGTATTCT.

Details on this clonotype: One junction end does not reproduce the germline sequence, and a read error may be involved. The J gene is TRBJ2-5, the V gene TRBV5-4; tentatively, D is TRBD2 (5 bases). In germline, CDR1 is SGHNT, CDR2 YYREEE (reference sequence). The CDR3 has 16 residues. The DNA for the CDR3 is TGTGCCAGCAGTAAGAGTGGCGAGGGCATCCACGAGACCCTGTACTTC. Amino acids: CASSKSGEGIHETLYF.

Remarks on this clonotype: The CDR3 does not close with the conserved phenylalanine or tryptophan, likely indicating a read error. The chain employs TRBV11-1 and TRBJ1-2; perhaps TRBD1 as D (5 bases). Germline lookup yields CDR1 SGHAT and CDR2 FQDESV (reference sequence). This CDR3 is built from 13 residues. CDR3: CANSLANRIGYTL. CDR3 nucleotide sequence: TGTGCCAACAGCTTAGCGAACAGGATTGGCTACACCTTA.

Worth noting for this clonotype: Given a much more abundant clone one base away, this may be a read error. This rearrangement joins TRBV28 to TRBJ2-7; D remains ambiguous. V dropped 4 bases and J dropped 7 bases, with 14 bases sitting between them. The CDR3 consists of 13 residues. Germline V gene data show CDR1 as MDHEN and CDR2 as SYDVKM. This CDR3 reads CASSSPRVGEQYF. The CDR3, as DNA: TGTGCCAGCAGTTCCCCAAGGGTCGGAGAGCAGTACTTC.